Given below is one T cell receptor (beta chain) in context. The ends lost 6 bases at V and 8 bases at J; junction bases unmatched: 9. Germline V gene sequence: CDR1 LNHDA, CDR2 SQIVND (reference sequence). The CDR3 runs 13 residues. The record originates from a study of blood T cell repertoires in COVID-19. Sequencing used immunoSEQ multiplex PCR; TCRdb keeps in-frame clones, though not all of them. The sample lists approximately 290,000 clones, roughly 84% occurring once. The rearrangement joins TRBV19 to TRBJ1-2, with 7 positions matching TRBD1. This TCR derives from a human donor with COVID-19, enrolled during active disease. The donor label of this sample is uncertain. Sequencing was carried out using peripheral blood. In nucleotides, the CDR3 is TGTGCCAGTAGAGAACAGGGGATCTGGGGCTACACCTTC. Amino acid sequence: CASREQGIWGYTF.